This T cell receptor (beta chain) is from a study of blood T cells in healthy people across ages. Donors were healthy Caucasian individuals from Russia aged about 6 to 90. With regard to this clonotype: The target antigen is unknown.

A second roughly 6 to 12 cycle PCR used barcoded and J-beta primers. At least 3 million CDR3-containing paired-end reads were obtained per sample. Via MiXCR, TCRdb re-called the 5' RACE reads, giving one row per CDR3 protein. The data hold under 2 million distinct CDR3 sequences, with roughly 32% observed a single time. This CDR3 is built from 14 residues. Germline CDR1 and CDR2: MGHRA and YSYEKL. The V and J ends lost 2 bases and 6 bases respectively, with 13 bases between them. Study outcomes and limitations: Roughly linearly, TCR beta diversity per million T cells fell as age increased.

This chain connects TRBV4-1 to TRBJ1-2, with TRBD1 as a possible D gene (6 bases). Sequenced sample: blood. The receptor was isolated from a young woman in good health. CDR3 coding DNA: TGCGCCAGCAGCCAAACAGGGTTTGTCAATGGCTACACCTTC. It specifies CASSQTGFVNGYTF.